The clone carrying this TCR beta chain was detected ten times or more. The antigen remains unidentified. These data come from a study of CD8 T cells in ankylosing spondylitis. The CDR3 loop spans 14 amino acids. V shed 5 bases and J shed 7 bases, with 18 bases lying between them. Construction of TCR beta libraries was performed using quantitative 5'-RACE with molecular barcodes. Each CDR3 protein gets one entry after TCRdb re-called the 5' RACE reads with MiXCR. The sample lists a few hundred thousand distinct CDR3 sequences; around 18% were seen once. Regarding the study as a whole: Reportedly, significant enrichment of disease-linked clones occurred in matched ankylosing spondylitis synovial fluid. Clones linked with disease were CD8+ and fairly uncommon in the peripheral blood. Seven to nine highly homologous variants formed a TCR beta motif that appeared characteristic of ankylosing spondylitis blood.

Sequencing input: blood, either unsorted or a sorted T cell fraction (not recorded which). This rearrangement joins TRBV12-3 or TRBV12-4 to TRBJ2-7; perhaps TRBD2 as D (6 bases). The clonotype comes from a male donor with ankylosing spondylitis. CDR3 sequence (DNA): TGTGCCAGCAGTGCTACGGACTATTCGGGGGAGCAGTACTTC. It specifies CASSATDYSGEQYF.